This TCR beta chain was sequenced during a study of blood T cell repertoires in COVID-19. Study context: In each case, the material was cDNA or gDNA derived from T cells, B-cell-depleted T cells, or PBMCs.

Original data processing: Reference gene primers were amplified, and this amplification served to estimate nucleated cell counts. The protocol was immunoSEQ multiplex PCR, while the TCRdb copy is restricted to in-frame clones and leaves out a portion. V, J and clone size are those of that table, while D and trimming were read from the DNA. The sample includes some 100,000 clones, about nine tenths of them seen just once. Germline-derived CDR1 and CDR2 are LNHDA and SQIVND (reference sequence). Trimming at V came to 8 bases and at J to 9 bases, leaving 12 bases not matched to a gene. The CDR3 loop spans 15 amino acids.

The chain recombines TRBV19 with TRBJ2-1; 11 positions match TRBD2. Material for sequencing was peripheral blood. The sequence derives from a man aged 60 to 69 with acute or convalescent COVID-19. This CDR3 is CASLSLAGGGGEQFF. As DNA, the CDR3 is TGTGCCAGTCTTTCTCTAGCGGGAGGCGGGGGTGAGCAGTTCTTC.